The TCR beta chain described here comes from a study of blood T cell repertoires in COVID-19. Germline loops: CDR1 LNHDA, CDR2 SQIVND (reference sequence). After removal of 5 bases from V and 4 bases from J, the junction contained 14 bases not matched to a gene. The CDR3 is 18 amino acids. Assay: immunoSEQ multiplex PCR; the TCRdb copy retains only in-frame clones and omits some. This table holds 250,000 to 400,000 clones, around 89% found once. The J gene is TRBJ1-5, the V gene TRBV19; 10 bases are a match to TRBD1. This clonotype originated in a woman aged 30 to 39 with COVID-19, enrolled during active disease. Sequencing was performed on peripheral blood. The CDR3 spells CASSGRPTGGGRNQPQHF. Here the CDR3 DNA reads TGTGCCAGTAGTGGTCGACCGACAGGGGGCGGGAGGAATCAGCCCCAGCATTTT.